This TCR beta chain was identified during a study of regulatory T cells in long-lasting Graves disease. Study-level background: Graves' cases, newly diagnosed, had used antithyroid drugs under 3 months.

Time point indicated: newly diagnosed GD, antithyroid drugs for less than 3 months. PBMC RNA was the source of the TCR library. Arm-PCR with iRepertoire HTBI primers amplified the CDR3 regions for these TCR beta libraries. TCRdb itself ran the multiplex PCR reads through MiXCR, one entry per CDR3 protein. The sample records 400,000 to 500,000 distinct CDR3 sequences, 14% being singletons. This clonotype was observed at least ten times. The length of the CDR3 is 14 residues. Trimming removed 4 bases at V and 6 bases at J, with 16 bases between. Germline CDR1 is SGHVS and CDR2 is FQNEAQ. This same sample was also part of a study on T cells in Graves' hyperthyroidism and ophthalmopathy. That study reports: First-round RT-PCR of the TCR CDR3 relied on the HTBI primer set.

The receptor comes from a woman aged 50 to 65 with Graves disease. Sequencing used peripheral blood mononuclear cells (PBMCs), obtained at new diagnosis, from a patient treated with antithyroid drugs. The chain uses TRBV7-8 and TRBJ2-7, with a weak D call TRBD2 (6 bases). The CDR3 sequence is CASSSLASGGEQYF. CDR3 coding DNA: TGTGCCAGCAGCTCCCTAGCCTCCGGGGGCGAGCAGTACTTC.